This note documents a single TCR beta chain sequence. Its antigen is not identified. A read error may be the cause here, since a much bigger clone is one base away. Unsorted whole blood yielded the blood RNA, and germline DNA was also extracted. The data originate from a study of tumor-infiltrating lymphocytes in primary liver carcinoma. As for the study in general: Those sampled were patients whose primary liver carcinoma was treated by surgical resection. Productive TCRbeta reads per sample were roughly 3.5 to 7.13 million, not differing by tissue. General study findings and limits: Researchers did not compare CD4+ and CD8+ repertoires, as samples were bulk unsorted. Tumor region pairs showed greater overlap than either tumor-adjacent or tumor-blood pairs did.

Constant-region priming of around 500 ng total RNA yielded TCR beta cDNA. Investigators got TCR beta libraries out of three nested multiplex PCR rounds, done with slightly modified ARM-PCR. Primers for the first two PCR rounds were TRBV1-TRBV30 forward primers and a C-beta reverse primer (roughly 9 cycles per round). TCRdb reanalysed the multiplex PCR reads using MiXCR and keeps one entry per CDR3 protein. Seen here are some 320,000 distinct CDR3 sequences, over 55% observed once, and the top ten hold 9% to 10%. V gave up 1 base and J gave up 4 bases, with 10 bases separating them. This CDR3 spans 14 amino acids. CDR1 SGHVS and CDR2 FNYEAQ come from the germline V gene.

The material sequenced was peripheral blood. This clonotype originated in a man aged 40-49 years with primary liver carcinoma and hepatitis B virus infection. V and J are TRBV7-6 and TRBJ2-5; D is perhaps TRBD1 (6 bases). CDR3 nucleotides: TGTGCCAGCAGCTTAGTCGGACAGAGAGAGACCCAGTACTTC. Translation gives CASSLVGQRETQYF.